The sample holds a few counts of the clone carrying this T cell receptor (beta chain). Germline is not matched at one junction end, which may reflect a read error. These patients, aged 18 to 65, had recently diagnosed hyperthyroidism lasting under 2 months. A roughly 10 ml volume of fresh peripheral blood provided the PBMCs. The CDR3 has 16 amino acids. Germline CDR1 reads MDHEN; CDR2 reads SYDVKM. Amplification targeted TCR beta CDR3 regions from RNA transcripts. During a first-round RT-PCR of the TCR CDR3, the HTBI primer set was used. A single record per CDR3 protein comes from TCRdb applying MiXCR to the multiplex PCR reads. The sample lists about 700,000 distinct CDR3 sequences, 12% to 15% occurring once. The data belong to a study of T cells in Graves' hyperthyroidism and ophthalmopathy.

This clonotype was sampled from a woman aged 18-30 years with Graves' hyperthyroidism. The chain employs TRBV28 and TRBJ2-1, with D unclear. Sequencing used blood. The CDR3 spells CASPPAFHGDYSEQFF. DNA of the CDR3: TGTGCCAGCCCACCCGCCTTTCATGGCGATTACAGTGAGCAGTTCTTC.